The 19 T cell receptor beta chains given below trace back to one sample, sequenced in a study of T cell responses to AZD1222 COVID-19 vaccine. Data came from immunoSEQ multiplex PCR; TCRdb stores just in-frame clones and leaves some out. The table has 150,000 to 200,000 clones, 92% seen once. The input for sequencing was peripheral blood, taken 28 days after the second AZD1222 dose. Receptors originate from an adult who received the AZD1222 COVID-19 vaccine.

The chain is built from TRBV18 and TRBJ1-1; no definite D call. Germline CDR1 KGHSH, CDR2 LQKENI. CDR3 size: 13 residues. Trimming left V 6 bases short and J 4 bases short, with 12 bases between. CDR3 bases: TGTGCCAGCTCCCTCGGGGAGGGCACTGAAGCTTTCTTT. Protein product: CASSLGEGTEAFF. The whole variable domain, remainder taken from reference TRBV18 and TRBJ1-1, is NAGVMQNPRHLVRRRGQEARLRCSPMKGHSHVYWYRQLPEEGLKFMVYLQKENIIDESGMPKERFSAEFPKEGPSILRIQQVVRGDSAAYFCASSLGEGTEAFFGQGTRLTVV.

The rearrangement uses TRBV7-3 and TRBJ1-1; a weak D match, TRBD1 (5 bases). Trimming left V 1 base short and J 2 bases short, with 11 bases between. This CDR3 comprises 15 residues. The V gene's germline CDR1 is SGHTA and CDR2 FQGTGA. CDR3 region: CASSLIGGPNTEAFF. CDR3 nucleotide sequence: TGTGCCAGCAGCTTAATCGGGGGACCTAACACTGAAGCTTTCTTT.

The rearrangement joins TRBV27 to TRBJ1-5, with D hard to call. Between the trimmed V and J ends, which lost 1 base and 3 bases, there was a span of 10 bases. This CDR3 comprises 15 residues. Germline V gene lookup returns CDR1 MNHEY and CDR2 SMNVEV (reference sequence). The CDR3 sequence is CASSLFGVPNQPQHF. The CDR3, as DNA: TGTGCCAGCAGTTTATTCGGGGTTCCCAATCAGCCCCAGCATTTT.

The rearrangement links TRBV5-1 to TRBJ2-1, with 9 bases matching TRBD2. Germline trimming cut 7 bases from V and 6 bases from J; bases unmatched to any gene: 20. CDR3 size: 18 residues. Looked up from germline, CDR1 is SGHRS and CDR2 is YFSETQ. The CDR3 spells CASESGTSSQRGSNEQFF. CDR3 in DNA: TGCGCCAGCGAATCGGGGACTAGCTCACAGAGGGGTTCCAATGAGCAGTTCTTC.

This rearrangement joins TRBV6-5 to TRBJ2-7; possible D gene TRBD1, 5 bases. CDR3 length equals 13 residues. Trimming took off 2 bases at V and 1 base at J, with 6 bases between the two ends. Germline V gene sequence: CDR1 MNHEY, CDR2 SVGAGI. CDR3 sequence reads: CASSYDRSYEQYF. As DNA, the CDR3 is TGTGCCAGCAGTTACGACAGATCCTACGAGCAGTACTTC.

The V gene is TRBV5-1, the J gene TRBJ1-2; D is perhaps TRBD1 (5 bases). The CDR3 is 17 amino acids. V lost 0 bases and J 2 bases, leaving 17 bases between the germline ends. Germline CDR1 is SGHRS and CDR2 is YFSETQ. The CDR3 sequence: CASSLEGQGYLNYGYTF. The DNA for the CDR3 is TGCGCCAGCAGCTTGGAAGGGCAGGGCTACCTCAACTATGGCTACACCTTC.

The chain is built from TRBV6-4 and TRBJ2-7; 9 bases fit TRBD1. Per germline, CDR1 MRHNA and CDR2 SNTAGT. After removal of 0 bases from V and 4 bases from J, the junction contained 4 bases not matched to a gene. The CDR3 consists of 15 residues. CDR3 region: CASSDSWDRVYEQYF. The DNA of the CDR3 is TGTGCCAGCAGTGACTCGTGGGACAGGGTTTACGAGCAGTACTTC.

This clone has just one count. J is TRBJ1-2 and V is TRBV2, with a possible D match to TRBD1 (6 bases). This CDR3 spans 19 amino acids. The germline V and J ends were trimmed by 6 bases and 7 bases, with 33 bases remaining between them. The germline CDR1 and CDR2 sequences are SNHLY and FYNNEI. CDR3 sequence reads: CASSGMGYRDNHLRGGYTF. The CDR3, as DNA: TGTGCCAGCAGCGGAATGGGCTACCGGGACAACCATCTTCGGGGTGGCTACACCTTC.

This clone has a single count. The V gene is TRBV7-8, the J gene TRBJ2-7; D is undetermined. The CDR3 has 15 residues. Germline V gives CDR1 SGHVS, CDR2 FQNEAQ. The V and J ends lost 10 bases and 1 base respectively, with 20 bases between them. The CDR3 DNA sequence: TGTGCCACCCAAAAAATTCCCTTCGGGTCCTACGAGCAGTACTTC. Amino acids: CATQKIPFGSYEQYF.

This clone was detected a few times. This chain connects TRBV6-1 to TRBJ1-5, with D possibly matching TRBD1 (6 bases). This CDR3 has 16 residues. Looked up from germline, CDR1 is MNHNS and CDR2 is SASEGT. Trimming removed 4 bases at V and 5 bases at J, with 18 bases between. CDR3 DNA sequence: TGTGCCAGCAGTGCGGATTCAGGGCAGGGGCATCAGCCCCAGCATTTT. Protein: CASSADSGQGHQPQHF.

V usage is TRBV20-1 and J usage is TRBJ1-6; D remains unclear. Germline CDR1 DFQATT, CDR2 SNEGSKA (reference sequence). Trimming left V 6 bases short and J 4 bases short, with 16 bases between. This CDR3 has 15 amino acids. The CDR3 DNA reads TGCAGTGCGAGTTCACGGGAATCTTATAATTCACCCCTCCACTTT. Protein sequence: CSASSRESYNSPLHF.

V usage is TRBV15 and J usage is TRBJ2-6; D unclear. The ends were cut back, 5 bases at V and 0 bases at J, with 14 bases in the middle. Germline V gene sequence: CDR1 LNHNV, CDR2 YYDKDF (reference sequence). This CDR3 comprises 17 residues. The CDR3 protein is CATSPPNLRSGANVLTF. For the CDR3, the DNA is TGTGCCACCAGCCCTCCGAATCTTCGCTCTGGGGCCAACGTCCTGACTTTC. The complete variable domain, with remaining parts taken from reference TRBV15 and TRBJ2-6, reads DAMVIQNPRYQVTQFGKPVTLSCSQTLNHNVMYWYQQKSSQAPKLLFHYYDKDFNNEADTPDNFQSRRPNTSFCFLDIRSPGLGDTAMYLCATSPPNLRSGANVLTFGAGSRLTVL.

About this clone: Other DNA sequences within the sample encode an identical CDR3. The chain employs TRBV5-1 and TRBJ2-7; D gene unclear. Per germline, CDR1 SGHRS and CDR2 YFSETQ. The V end was cut by 0 bases, the J end by 4 bases, with 5 bases between. The CDR3 contains 12 residues. The CDR3, as DNA: TGCGCCAGCAGCTTGGAGGGATACGAGCAGTACTTC. The encoded protein is CASSLEGYEQYF.

The V gene is TRBV4-1, the J gene TRBJ1-2; TRBD1 matches 9 bases. Unmatched junction bases numbered 10, after V lost 6 bases and J lost 5 bases. The CDR3 runs 15 residues. Germline CDR1 is MGHRA and CDR2 is YSYEKL. DNA for the CDR3: TGCGCCAGCAGACAGGAACCCGGGACAGGGTATGGCTACACCTTC. Protein: CASRQEPGTGYGYTF.

The chain uses TRBV6-5 and TRBJ1-6; D ambiguous. Between the trimmed V and J ends, which lost 4 bases and 7 bases, there was a span of 5 bases. The germline gives CDR1 MNHEY, CDR2 SVGAGI. This CDR3 is built from 12 residues. The CDR3 bases are TGTGCCAGCAGTTGGGTGAATTCACCCCTCCACTTT. Translation: CASSWVNSPLHF.

This clone appeared once. The rearrangement uses TRBV7-9 and TRBJ2-7, with 11 positions matching TRBD1. Germline V CDR1 and CDR2: SEHNR, FQNEAQ (reference sequence). J was trimmed by 4 bases and V by 5 bases; bases with no gene match: 4. There are 14 residues in the CDR3. CDR3 nucleotide sequence: TGTGCCAGCAGCCCCCGGGACAGGGGGTACGAGCAGTACTTC. This sequence encodes CASSPRDRGYEQYF.

This chain connects TRBV6-5 to TRBJ2-2; the D gene is possibly TRBD1 (5 bases). The CDR3 extends over 15 amino acids. Germline CDR1 reads MNHEY; CDR2 reads SVGAGI. V lost 3 bases to trimming and J lost 5 bases, with 13 bases between them. DNA of the CDR3: TGTGCCAGCAGTTATTCCTTCACAGGAACCGGGGAGCTGTTTTTT. Residues: CASSYSFTGTGELFF.

V gene TRBV5-1 combines with J gene TRBJ1-1; D is perhaps TRBD1 (6 bases). There are 14 residues in the CDR3. V was trimmed by 0 bases and J by 4 bases, leaving 10 bases between them. Germline lookup yields CDR1 SGHRS and CDR2 YFSETQ. The CDR3 DNA reads TGCGCCAGCAGCTTGGACAGGGTGAGCACTGAAGCTTTCTTT. Translation gives CASSLDRVSTEAFF. The full variable domain, its missing parts supplied by reference TRBV5-1 and TRBJ1-1, is KAGVTQTPRYLIKTRGQQVTLSCSPISGHRSVSWYQQTPGQGLQFLFEYFSETQRNKGNFPGRFSGRQFSNSRSEMNVSTLELGDSALYLCASSLDRVSTEAFFGQGTRLTVV.

The chain combines TRBV7-9 with TRBJ1-4, with D hard to call. The CDR3 is 14 residues long. Trimming left V 3 bases short and J 6 bases short, with 11 bases between. Germline assignment: CDR1 SEHNR and CDR2 FQNEAQ (reference sequence). The CDR3 nucleotides are TGTGCCAGCAGCTTTCGGCAATTGGATGAAAAACTGTTTTTT. It is translated as CASSFRQLDEKLFF.